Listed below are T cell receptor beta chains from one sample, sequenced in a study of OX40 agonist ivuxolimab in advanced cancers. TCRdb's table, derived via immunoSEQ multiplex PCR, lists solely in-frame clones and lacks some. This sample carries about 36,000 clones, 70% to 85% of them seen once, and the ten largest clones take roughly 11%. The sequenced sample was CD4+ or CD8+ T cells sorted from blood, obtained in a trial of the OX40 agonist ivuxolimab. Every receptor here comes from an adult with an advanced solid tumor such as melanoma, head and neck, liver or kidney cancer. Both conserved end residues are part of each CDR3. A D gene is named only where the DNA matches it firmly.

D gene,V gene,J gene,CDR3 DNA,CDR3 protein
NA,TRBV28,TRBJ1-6,TGTGCCAGCAGTTTCAATAATTCACCCCTCCACTTT,CASSFNNSPLHF
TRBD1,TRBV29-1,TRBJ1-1,TGCAGCGCACGAAACAGGGGGCTGGACACTGAAGCTTTCTTT,CSARNRGLDTEAFF
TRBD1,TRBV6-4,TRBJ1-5,TGTGCCAGCACTGCAAGAACAGGGGGCTATGGCAATCAGCCCCAGCATTTT,CASTARTGGYGNQPQHF
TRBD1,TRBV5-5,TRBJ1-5,TGTGCCAGCAGCTTGTCAGGGGGCTATCAGCCCCAGCATTTT,CASSLSGGYQPQHF
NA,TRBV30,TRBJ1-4,TGTGCCTGGAGTCCCCGTGTTGGAGGGGAAAAACTGTTTTTT,CAWSPRVGGEKLFF
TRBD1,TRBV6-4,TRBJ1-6,TGTGCCAGCAGTGACTCGAGAGTGGGGCGGACAGGGGGCAATAATTCACCCCTCCACTTT,CASSDSRVGRTGGNNSPLHF
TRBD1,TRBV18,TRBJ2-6,TGTGCCAGCTCACCACAAAGGACAGGGATAAGTGGGGCCAACGTCCTGACTTTC,CASSPQRTGISGANVLTF
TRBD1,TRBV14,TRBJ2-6,TGTGCCAGCAGCCTAAGATGGGACAGCCTCTCTGGGGCCAACGTCCTGACTTTC,CASSLRWDSLSGANVLTF
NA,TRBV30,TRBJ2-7,TGTGCCTGGAGTGACCCAGGGTCGACCTACGAGCAGTACTTC,CAWSDPGSTYEQYF
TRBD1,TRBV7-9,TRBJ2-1,TGTGCCAGCAGCTTAGTACAGGGGATCCACAATGAGCAGTTCTTC,CASSLVQGIHNEQFF
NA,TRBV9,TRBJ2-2,TGTGCCAGCAGCGTAGGACCAGGGTACACCGGGGAGCTGTTTTTT,CASSVGPGYTGELFF
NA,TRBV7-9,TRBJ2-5,TGTGCCAGCAGCTTTGGAGCCGCCCGGGTCCAAGAGACCCAGTACTTC,CASSFGAARVQETQYF